This TCR beta chain was identified during a study of cytomegalovirus exposure and HLA in healthy donors. Study-level information: Earlier work reported around 110 million unique TCR beta sequences from 180 million or so T cells.

With 60 Vbeta and 13 Jbeta primers, the PCR was carried out. Assay: immunoSEQ multiplex PCR; the TCRdb copy retains only in-frame clones and omits some. The profile shows 45,000 to 65,000 clones, 65% to 85% of them singletons. This CDR3 region has 15 residues. Germline values: CDR1 MNHEY, CDR2 SVGAGI. Trimming removed 4 bases from V and 8 bases from J, with 17 bases in between. Sequencing input: PBMCs. This sequence joins TRBV6-5 and TRBJ1-4; D ambiguous. This sequence originates from a young man in good health and CMV-seronegative. The chain's CDR3 is CASSSRGLPGEKLFF. The CDR3 region has the DNA TGTGCCAGCAGTTCCCGTGGACTCCCCGGGGAAAAACTGTTTTTT.